This T cell receptor beta chain was documented in a study of blood T cell repertoires in COVID-19. Study-level information: Material from acute and convalescent COVID-19 was sourced from the United States, Italy and Spain. From T cells, B-cell-depleted T cells, or PBMCs came the material, which was cDNA or gDNA.

Per the study methods: Estimation of nucleated cell counts was performed using reference gene primer amplification. Measured with immunoSEQ multiplex PCR; TCRdb has only the in-frame clones, and not every one. V, J and clone size were drawn from that table, and D and trimming were deduced from the DNA. The table includes some 150,000 clones, more than 80% detected once. V lost 4 bases, J lost 5 bases, and 8 bases lay in between. The length of the CDR3 is 13 residues. The germline V gene encodes CDR1 LNHDA and CDR2 SQIVND (reference sequence). The gene calls are TRBV19 and TRBJ1-4; the D is unclear. This TCR was sampled from a human donor with acute or convalescent COVID-19. The donor label of this sample is uncertain. Sequencing input: peripheral blood. DNA for the CDR3: TGTGCCAGTAGTAATCAGGCAAATGAAAAACTGTTTTTT. Translated, it gives CASSNQANEKLFF.